This note documents a single T cell receptor beta chain sequence. In the original workflow: Scientists estimated how many nucleated cells there were by amplifying reference gene primers. Method: immunoSEQ multiplex PCR; TCRdb's copy keeps in-frame clones and lacks some. The D gene and trimming were derived from the DNA, and the V and J assignments and clone size from that table. The sample yields roughly 300,000 clones, about 87% seen once. This record belongs to a study of blood T cell repertoires in COVID-19. At the level of the study: Acute-phase and convalescent COVID-19 samples originated in the United States, Italy and Spain. The cDNA or gDNA used as material had been derived from T cells, B-cell-depleted T cells, or PBMCs.

Germline assignment: CDR1 MDHEN and CDR2 SYDVKM. The ends lost 7 bases at V and 0 bases at J; junction bases unmatched: 9. This CDR3 has 15 residues. The specimen was peripheral blood. V usage is TRBV28 and J usage is TRBJ2-7; 7 nucleotides align to TRBD1. This clonotype was obtained from a woman between 45 and 60 years old who had recovered from COVID-19. CDR3 in amino acids: CASTPTGPSSYEQYF. The CDR3 nucleotides read TGTGCCAGCACCCCGACAGGGCCAAGCTCCTACGAGCAGTACTTC.